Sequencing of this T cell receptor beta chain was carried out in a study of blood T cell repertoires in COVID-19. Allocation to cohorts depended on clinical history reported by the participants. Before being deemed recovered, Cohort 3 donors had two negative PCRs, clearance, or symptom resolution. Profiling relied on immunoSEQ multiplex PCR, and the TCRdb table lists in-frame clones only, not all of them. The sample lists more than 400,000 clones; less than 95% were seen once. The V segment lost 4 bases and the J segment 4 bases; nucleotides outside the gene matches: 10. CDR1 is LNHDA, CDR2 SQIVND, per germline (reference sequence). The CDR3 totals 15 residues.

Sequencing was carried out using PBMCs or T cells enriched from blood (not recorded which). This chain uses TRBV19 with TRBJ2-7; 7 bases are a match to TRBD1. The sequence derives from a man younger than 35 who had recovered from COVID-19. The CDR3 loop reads CASSTSGTARYEQYF. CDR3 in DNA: TGTGCCAGTAGTACTTCCGGGACAGCAAGGTACGAGCAGTACTTC.